This T cell receptor (beta chain) was retrieved from a study of CD8 T cells in ankylosing spondylitis (dated by TCRdb to 2017 to 2019). As for the study more broadly: The study profiled T cell receptor beta repertoires in healthy donors and ankylosing spondylitis patients to find disease-linked TCR variants. The full study cohort comprised approximately 23 ankylosing spondylitis patients and 110 or so healthy donors. Samples of peripheral blood were taken, and for ankylosing spondylitis patients, synovial fluid was collected as well.

As regards this clonotype: Which antigen it targets is not known. No base qualities exist here, and no much larger clone lies one base off it.

Study-wide findings and limitations: A TCR beta motif made up of about eight highly homologous amino acid variants appeared to be characteristic of blood from ankylosing spondylitis patients. The disease-linked clones were reported as significantly enriched in matched synovial fluid samples from ankylosing spondylitis patients. Some TCR beta motif variants had previously been reported in synovial fluid and blood of reactive arthritis patients, which suggested common disease-initiation mechanisms. In peripheral blood, the disease-linked clones were found at relatively low frequencies and had a CD8+ phenotype.

Looking up the germline V gene yields CDR1 KGHSH and CDR2 LQKENI. From the cysteine up to the phenylalanine, the CDR3 has a length of 15 residues. Here the CDR3 DNA is all that survives: 45 bases in frame from base 1. The junction shows trimming of 6 bases on V and 5 bases on J, plus 19 bases between the germline ends. TCRdb shows the sequencer as Illumina HiSeq 2500. Quantitative 5'-RACE with molecular barcodes was the method used to prepare the TCR beta libraries. On the study's bioinformatics: To identify disease-linked TCR variants, a new computational method was used, one built on a probabilistic model of VDJ rearrangement. TCRdb reran the public reads through fastp at Q25 and MiXCR, keeping productive beta chains. Here each entry gathers all rows of one CDR3 protein and keeps the most common genes and DNA. Clone size and V and J calls follow TCRdb, not the original study. Here the sample has about 200,000 distinct CDR3 sequences; roughly 13% occur a single time. The ten most abundant clones make up about 15% of the sample.

The sample consisted of blood, either unsorted or a sorted T cell fraction (not recorded which). This TCR was sampled from a male donor with ankylosing spondylitis or in good health (not recorded which). The chain uses TRBV18 and TRBJ1-1; no confident D gene assignment can be made. The CDR3 has the sequence CASSPGPTTRTEAFF. The nucleotide sequence reads as follows: TGTGCCAGCTCCCCCGGACCGACGACAAGAACTGAAGCTTTCTTT. With all but the CDR3 taken from the reference TRBV18 and TRBJ1-1 genes, the full variable domain is: NAGVMQNPRHLVRRRGQEARLRCSPMKGHSHVYWYRQLPEEGLKFMVYLQKENIIDESGMPKERFSAEFPKEGPSILRIQQVVRGDSAAYFCASSPGPTTRTEAFFGQGTRLTVV.